A single sample is the source of the 4 T cell receptor beta chains below, sequenced in a study of cytomegalovirus exposure and HLA in healthy donors. The PCR used 60 Vbeta and 13 Jbeta primers. The protocol was immunoSEQ multiplex PCR, while the TCRdb copy is restricted to in-frame clones and leaves out a portion. Counted here are some 160,000 clones, around 84% occurring once; the ten biggest clones make up 2.5% to 3.5%. The specimen was PBMCs. These TCRs come from a woman aged 40 to 50 in good health and CMV-seronegative.

The chain carries TRBV2 and TRBJ1-4; D ambiguous. The germline V gene encodes CDR1 SNHLY and CDR2 FYNNEI. Trimming cost V 6 bases and J 8 bases, with 13 bases left between them. CDR3 length: 13 residues. The CDR3 nucleotides read TGTGCCAGCAGGGCCCTCTGGGAGGAAAAACTGTTTTTT. Translating gives CASRALWEEKLFF.

This chain joins TRBV5-1 and TRBJ1-1; 9 bases match TRBD1. The length of the CDR3 is 16 residues. Per the germline V gene, CDR1 is SGHRS and CDR2 is YFSETQ. The J segment lost 4 bases and the V segment lost 2 bases, leaving 9 bases of the junction unmatched. Written as DNA, the CDR3 is TGCGCCAGCAGCTTAGCTGTCGGGACAGGGAGCACTGAAGCTTTCTTT. Translated, it gives CASSLAVGTGSTEAFF. Looking up the rest from reference TRBV5-1 and TRBJ1-1 gives the full variable domain: KAGVTQTPRYLIKTRGQQVTLSCSPISGHRSVSWYQQTPGQGLQFLFEYFSETQRNKGNFPGRFSGRQFSNSRSEMNVSTLELGDSALYLCASSLAVGTGSTEAFFGQGTRLTVV.

This chain joins TRBV28 and TRBJ1-2; D gene uncertain. Looked up from germline, CDR1 is MDHEN and CDR2 is SYDVKM. V gave up 1 base and J gave up 6 bases, with 12 bases separating them. This CDR3 contains 14 residues. This CDR3 is CASSLLAGLNGYTF. The CDR3 coding sequence is TGTGCCAGCAGTTTATTGGCAGGTTTAAATGGCTACACCTTC.

The chain uses TRBV12-5 and TRBJ2-1; TRBD1 is a possible D gene (6 bases). The V end was cut by 3 bases, the J end by 9 bases, with 12 bases between. Germline values: CDR1 LGHNT, CDR2 FRNRAP. The CDR3 has 13 amino acids. This CDR3 is CASGFLQGLEQFF. The DNA for the CDR3 is TGTGCTAGTGGTTTCCTCCAGGGGCTTGAGCAGTTCTTC.